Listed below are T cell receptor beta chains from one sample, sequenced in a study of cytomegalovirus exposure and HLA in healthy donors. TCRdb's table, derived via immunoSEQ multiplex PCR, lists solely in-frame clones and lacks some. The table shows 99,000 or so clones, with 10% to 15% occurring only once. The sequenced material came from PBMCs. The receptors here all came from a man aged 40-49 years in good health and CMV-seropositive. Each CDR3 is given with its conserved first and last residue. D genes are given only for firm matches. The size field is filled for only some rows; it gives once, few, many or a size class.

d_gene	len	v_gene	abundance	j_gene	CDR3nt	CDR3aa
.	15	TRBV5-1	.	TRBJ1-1	TGCGCCAGCAGCTTAGCACCGACAGTGAACACTGAAGCTTTCTTT	CASSLAPTVNTEAFF
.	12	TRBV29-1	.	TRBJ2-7	TGCAGCGTTGAATCGGGGAGCTACGAGCAGTACTTC	CSVESGSYEQYF
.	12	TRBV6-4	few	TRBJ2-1	TGTGCCAGCAGTAGCTTCGGCAATGAGCAGTTCTTC	CASSSFGNEQFF
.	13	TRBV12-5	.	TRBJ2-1	TGTGCTAGTGGTTTGCAGGGTCTGAATGAGCAGTTCTTC	CASGLQGLNEQFF
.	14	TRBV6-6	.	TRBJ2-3	TGTGCCAGCAGTTACGACGGGAACACAGATACGCAGTATTTT	CASSYDGNTDTQYF
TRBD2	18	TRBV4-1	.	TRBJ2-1	TGCGCCAGCAGCCCCCGAGGGATAGCGGGATGGGACTACAATGAGCAGTTCTTC	CASSPRGIAGWDYNEQFF
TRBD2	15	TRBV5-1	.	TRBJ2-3	TGCGCCAGCAGCTTGAGCGGGAGGGGCACAGATACGCAGTATTTT	CASSLSGRGTDTQYF
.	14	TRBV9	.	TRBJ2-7	TGTGCCAGCAGCCCTTCCTTTGGAGGGATCGAGCAGTACTTC	CASSPSFGGIEQYF
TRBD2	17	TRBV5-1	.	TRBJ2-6	TGCGCCAGCACCAAGGACCCGGGAGGGAGAGGGGCCAACGTCCTGACTTTC	CASTKDPGGRGANVLTF
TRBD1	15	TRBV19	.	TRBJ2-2	TGTGCCACTCCCAGGGGGCCCGCGAACACCGGGGAGCTGTTTTTT	CATPRGPANTGELFF
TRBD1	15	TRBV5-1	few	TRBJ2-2	TGCGCCAGCAGCCGGGACAGGCAGAACACCGGGGAGCTGTTTTTT	CASSRDRQNTGELFF